These 26 T cell receptor beta chains were all obtained from the same sample, sequenced in a study of Ad26.COV2.S vaccination and SARS-CoV-2 variants. The repertoire was sequenced with immunoSEQ multiplex PCR; TCRdb's copy has only in-frame clones and lacks some. The sample carries around 320,000 clones, around 86% recorded once. Treatment in this sample: 15 to 20 received Ad26.COV2.S at low or high dose, single or two shots; several received placebo; per-sample allocation not given. Day 63 following the first vaccine or placebo injection was when the samples were taken. Sequencing was performed on peripheral blood, taken in a trial of Ad26.COV2.S vaccine versus placebo. Every receptor here comes from a person aged 18-60 years who received the Ad26.COV2.S COVID-19 vaccine or a placebo.

As DNA, the CDR3 is TGTGCCAGCACTTCGACAGGGATTCTAGCCAAAAACATTCAGTACTTC. Translation: CASTSTGILAKNIQYF. The gene calls are TRBV2 and TRBJ2-4; 7 bases are shared with TRBD1. V shed 7 bases, J shed 0 bases, and the junction held 9 bases outside the gene matches. The CDR3 runs 16 residues. Germline V gene sequence: CDR1 SNHLY, CDR2 FYNNEI.

The V and J genes are TRBV6-5 and TRBJ1-1; D is uncertain. There are 14 residues in the CDR3. Germline V gives CDR1 MNHEY, CDR2 SVGAGI. Trimming stripped 7 bases from V and 7 bases from J, with 19 bases between. The CDR3: CASTLSQQKGEAFF. In nucleotides, the CDR3 is TGTGCCAGCACCCTTTCCCAACAGAAGGGTGAAGCTTTCTTT.

The V call is TRBV10-3, the J call TRBJ2-2, with D hard to call. This CDR3 has 14 residues. Germline V gene lookup returns CDR1 ENHRY and CDR2 SYGVKD. V was clipped by 3 bases and J by 1 base, with 6 bases between them. In nucleotides, the CDR3 is TGTGCCATCAGTGACAGGCTGAACACCGGGGAGCTGTTTTTT. Translation gives CAISDRLNTGELFF.

The chain has TRBV4-3 and TRBJ1-1; D not resolved. The CDR3 totals 15 residues. Germline V gives CDR1 LGHNA, CDR2 YSLEER. Trimming removed 0 bases at V and 1 base at J, with 9 bases between. In DNA, the CDR3 is TGCGCCAGCAGCCAAGATCGGGCTGGGAACACTGAAGCTTTCTTT. Translating it yields CASSQDRAGNTEAFF.

The chain recombines TRBV30 with TRBJ2-7; a weak D match, TRBD1 (6 bases). This CDR3 comprises 13 residues. V lost 0 bases and J lost 2, with 8 bases in between. Germline V gene lookup returns CDR1 GTSNPN and CDR2 SVGIG (reference sequence). CDR3 amino acids: CAWSVQGTYEQYF. DNA of the CDR3: TGTGCCTGGAGTGTGCAGGGGACCTACGAGCAGTACTTC.

The chain uses TRBV19 and TRBJ1-6; 8 bases map to TRBD1. Losses at the gene ends were 6 bases for V and 10 bases for J; bases not matched to a gene: 8. Germline CDR1 LNHDA, CDR2 SQIVND (reference sequence). The CDR3 has 14 residues. This chain's CDR3 is CASSPGQGNSPLHF. The CDR3 DNA follows: TGTGCCAGTAGCCCTGGACAGGGAAACTCACCCCTCCACTTT.

This rearrangement joins TRBV29-1 to TRBJ1-2, with D possibly being TRBD1 (5 bases). The CDR3 length is 13 residues. Germline V CDR1 and CDR2: SQVTM, ANQGSEA. Between the trimmed V and J ends, which lost 7 bases and 5 bases, there was a span of 17 bases. CDR3 nucleotides: TGCAGCGCCACCGAGGGGACGGGGTATGGCTACACCTTC. It codes for CSATEGTGYGYTF.

This chain joins TRBV27 and TRBJ1-2, with 8 positions matching TRBD1. This CDR3 is 14 amino acids long. Germline V gives CDR1 MNHEY, CDR2 SMNVEV (reference sequence). With V trimmed by 3 bases and J by 3 bases, 3 bases remained unmatched. The CDR3 nucleotides read TGTGCCAGCAGTTTCAGGGGGCTCGACTATGGCTACACCTTC. It codes for CASSFRGLDYGYTF.

The gene calls are TRBV6-4 and TRBJ1-5; D possibly corresponds to TRBD1 (6 bases). The CDR3 spans 14 residues. The germline V and J ends were trimmed by 6 bases and 2 bases, with 11 bases remaining between them. Germline V lookup: CDR1 MRHNA, CDR2 SNTAGT. This CDR3 is CASSEGGGNQPQHF. Written as DNA, the CDR3 is TGTGCCAGCAGCGAAGGGGGAGGCAATCAGCCCCAGCATTTT.

V and J are TRBV25-1 and TRBJ1-3; TRBD1 agrees at 7 bases. V shed 6 bases, J shed 4 bases, and the junction held 6 bases outside the gene matches. Germline values: CDR1 MGHDK, CDR2 SYGVNS. The CDR3 is 14 amino acids. Written as DNA, the CDR3 is TGTGCCAGCAGGGAGACAGGGTACGGAAACACCATATATTTT. Translated: CASRETGYGNTIYF.

The chain uses TRBV7-9 and TRBJ2-5; 12 bases match TRBD2. Trimming at V came to 10 bases and at J to 5 bases, leaving 14 bases not matched to a gene. Per germline, CDR1 SEHNR and CDR2 FQNEAQ (reference sequence). The CDR3 loop spans 16 amino acids. The CDR3 DNA reads as TGTGCCATCCCGAAGGGGCTAGCGGGGGGGCCGGAGACCCAGTACTTC. It is translated as CAIPKGLAGGPETQYF. Full variable domain (missing parts from reference TRBV7-9 and TRBJ2-5): DTGVSQNPRHKITKRGQNVTFRCDPISEHNRLYWYRQTLGQGPEFLTYFQNEAQLEKSRLLSDRFSAERPKGSFSTLEIQRTEQGDSAMYLCAIPKGLAGGPETQYFGPGTRLLVL.

This chain joins TRBV6-4 and TRBJ2-1; D remains ambiguous. The CDR3 covers 15 residues. CDR1 and CDR2 from the germline V gene are MRHNA and SNTAGT. The germline V and J ends were trimmed by 5 bases and 2 bases, with 13 bases remaining between them. The CDR3 DNA sequence: TGTGCCAGCAGTATTGGGGTCGTGCCCTACAATGAGCAGTTCTTC. Its translation: CASSIGVVPYNEQFF.

The chain employs TRBV7-9 and TRBJ1-3; possibly TRBD1 for D (5 bases). This CDR3 spans 15 amino acids. Germline V gene data show CDR1 as SEHNR and CDR2 as FQNEAQ (reference sequence). V gave up 6 bases and J gave up 0 bases, with 12 bases separating them. In DNA form, the CDR3 reads TGTGCCAGCAGTCGGGACTCAAGCTCTGGAAACACCATATATTTT. Translation gives CASSRDSSSGNTIYF.

V and J are TRBV12-3 or TRBV12-4 and TRBJ2-3; no definite D call. Deletions cut 6 bases from V and 8 bases from J, with 6 bases between. This CDR3 spans 10 amino acids. CDR3 nucleotide sequence: TGTGCCAGCAGGCTGGGTACGCAGTATTTT. Translated: CASRLGTQYF.

J is TRBJ2-5 and V is TRBV9; 11 bases map to TRBD2. Germline loops: CDR1 SGDLS, CDR2 YYNGEE. V shed 2 bases, J shed 1 base, and the junction held 7 bases outside the gene matches. CDR3 size: 17 residues. The CDR3 sequence: CASSVNTLAGGQETQYF. CDR3 nucleotide sequence: TGTGCCAGCAGCGTGAATACTCTAGCGGGGGGCCAAGAGACCCAGTACTTC.

CDR3 loop: CASSLERGGRNEQFF. Written as DNA, the CDR3 is TGTGCCAGCAGCCTAGAGCGGGGGGGCAGGAATGAGCAGTTCTTC. The chain carries TRBV4-2 and TRBJ2-1; the match to TRBD2 covers 10 bases. The CDR3 has 15 residues. V gave up 4 bases and J gave up 7 bases; unmatched junction bases: 7. Looked up from germline, CDR1 is LGHNA and CDR2 is YNFKEQ.

The chain recombines TRBV30 with TRBJ1-1, with TRBD1 matching over 7 bases. Trimming cost V 3 bases and J 8 bases; bases outside gene matches: 9. CDR1 is GTSNPN and CDR2 is SVGIG in the germline V gene (reference sequence). The CDR3 sequence is 13 residues long. The CDR3 sequence is CAWSLTGQTEAFF. The DNA of the CDR3 is TGTGCCTGGAGCCTGACAGGGCAAACCGAAGCTTTCTTT.

CDR3 amino acids: CAISGGPERVSYNEQFF. Here the CDR3 DNA reads TGTGCCATCAGTGGGGGACCAGAACGTGTTTCCTACAATGAGCAGTTCTTC. The chain is built from TRBV10-3 and TRBJ2-1; D possibly uses TRBD1 or TRBD2 (5 bases each). Germline V gene data show CDR1 as ENHRY and CDR2 as SYGVKD. The CDR3 loop spans 17 amino acids. Deletions cut 4 bases from V and 1 base from J, with 17 bases between.

The genes are TRBV5-5 and TRBJ2-7; TRBD2 aligns across 8 bases. Germline assignment: CDR1 SGHKS and CDR2 YYEKEE (reference sequence). Trimming took 0 bases from V and 2 from J; bases not matched to a gene: 4. The CDR3 runs to 15 residues. The CDR3 bases are TGTGCCAGCAGCTTGGAAATGGGACTAGCCTACGAGCAGTACTTC. Residues: CASSLEMGLAYEQYF.

CDR3 DNA sequence: TGTGCCAGCAGTTTTCTAGCGTCGGGACATCCGTACTTC. Protein product: CASSFLASGHPYF. This sequence joins TRBV12-3 or TRBV12-4 and TRBJ2-4; D assignment may be TRBD1 or TRBD2 (6 bases each). The CDR3 totals 13 residues. V was shortened by 3 bases and J by 15 bases, with 18 bases between the two germline ends.

The chain links TRBV9 to TRBJ1-1; D call uncertain. CDR1 and CDR2 (germline): SGDLS, YYNGEE. The CDR3 contains 15 residues. V was shortened by 1 base and J by 3 bases, with 13 bases between the two germline ends. The CDR3 nucleotides are TGTGCCAGCAGCGTATCCGTTAATGGGTACACTGAAGCTTTCTTT. Protein product: CASSVSVNGYTEAFF.

The J gene is TRBJ1-2, the V gene TRBV6-5; 7 positions match TRBD1. Germline CDR1 and CDR2: MNHEY and SVGAGI. The CDR3 has 13 residues. The junction had 6 bases not matched to a gene; V was cut back by 7 bases and J by 4 bases. The CDR3 region has the DNA TGTGCCAGCAAAATACAGGGGAGCTATGGCTACACCTTC. Amino acid sequence: CASKIQGSYGYTF.

The chain carries TRBV14 and TRBJ2-1; D not resolved. The CDR3 is made up of 16 amino acids. Germline CDR1 is SGHDN and CDR2 is FVKESK. Trimming left V 2 bases short and J 7 bases short, with 18 bases between. The CDR3 loop is CASSQKGLHPWNEQFF. The CDR3 nucleotides read TGTGCCAGCAGCCAAAAAGGGCTACACCCGTGGAATGAGCAGTTCTTC.

The gene calls are TRBV6-1 and TRBJ1-2; D not resolved. The V and J ends lost 1 base and 5 bases respectively, with 14 bases between them. The CDR3 sequence is 15 residues long. CDR1 is MNHNS and CDR2 is SASEGT in the germline V gene. In nucleotides, the CDR3 is TGTGCCAGCAGTGAAGACCCCTCCCGGGTATATGGCTACACCTTC. Residues: CASSEDPSRVYGYTF.

The chain couples TRBV27 to TRBJ2-7, with no clear D. Trimming shortened V by 8 bases and J by 1 base, and 18 bases separated the two germline ends. Germline V gene sequence: CDR1 MNHEY, CDR2 SMNVEV (reference sequence). This CDR3 has 15 amino acids. CDR3 DNA: TGTGCCAGCGCTTCGTGGAAGGCGGAGTCCTACGAGCAGTACTTC. Protein sequence: CASASWKAESYEQYF.

The chain links TRBV19 to TRBJ1-5; D uncertain. The germline CDR1 and CDR2 sequences are LNHDA and SQIVND (reference sequence). The CDR3 is 14 residues long. Trimming pared 6 bases from V and 6 bases from J, leaving 15 bases between. The CDR3 DNA reads as TGTGCCAGTAGCCCCCAAGGACGTGTTCAGCCCCAGCATTTT. Its protein product is CASSPQGRVQPQHF.